This TCR beta chain was documented in a study of blood T cell repertoires in COVID-19. As for the study in general: The United States, Italy and Spain were the sources of the acute and convalescent COVID-19 samples. The cDNA or gDNA used as material had been derived from T cells, B-cell-depleted T cells, or PBMCs.

Original analysis: Amplification of reference gene primers provided the estimated nucleated cell counts. Libraries were prepared by immunoSEQ multiplex PCR; TCRdb keeps only in-frame clonotypes and omits some of them. The V and J calls and clone size come from that table; D and trimming were worked out from the DNA. The sample lists some 120,000 clones, over 75% occurring once. This sequence originates from a man aged 55-75 years with acute or convalescent COVID-19. Source material: peripheral blood.

The CDR3 region has the DNA TGTGCCAGCAGAAGGACAGGGCGGGATACCACTGAAGCTTTCTTT. Translating it yields CASRRTGRDTTEAFF. The chain has TRBV6-5 and TRBJ1-1, with 8 nucleotides matching TRBD1. The CDR3 runs to 15 residues. CDR1 is MNHEY, CDR2 SVGAGI, per germline. V gave up 6 bases and J gave up 4 bases; unmatched junction bases: 10.